What follows are 28 T cell receptor beta chains derived from one specimen sequenced in a study of T cell responses to AZD1222 COVID-19 vaccine. Clones were sequenced by immunoSEQ multiplex PCR, and TCRdb holds only the in-frame ones, with some missing. The data hold about 110,000 clones, with approximately 90% observed a single time. The sequencing used peripheral blood, collected on day 0 of AZD1222 vaccination. These receptors were taken from an adult in good health.

The V gene is TRBV30, the J gene TRBJ1-6; D not certain. V dropped 6 bases and J dropped 0 bases, with 15 bases sitting between them. Germline loops: CDR1 GTSNPN, CDR2 SVGIG (reference sequence). This CDR3 contains 16 residues. DNA of the CDR3: TGTGCCTGTACGAGGGTAAGGAGCTCCTATAATTCACCCCTCCACTTT. Amino acids: CACTRVRSSYNSPLHF. The full variable domain, in which reference TRBV30 and TRBJ1-6 provide the parts outside the CDR3, is SQTIHQWPATLVQPVGSPLSLECTVEGTSNPNLYWYRQAAGRGLQLLFYSVGIGQISSEVPQNLSASRPQDRQFILSSKKLLLSDSGFYLCACTRVRSSYNSPLHFGNGTRLTVT.

V usage is TRBV5-4 and J usage is TRBJ2-4; perhaps TRBD2 as D (6 bases). Deletions cut 0 bases from V and 3 bases from J, with 10 bases between. The CDR3 is 15 residues long. CDR1 is SGHNT, CDR2 YYREEE, per germline (reference sequence). CDR3 nucleotides: TGTGCCAGCAGCTTGGCCGGGGGTGGCAAAAACATTCAGTACTTC. Protein sequence: CASSLAGGGKNIQYF.

This clone was seen only once. Different DNA sequences within this sample yield the same CDR3. V and J are TRBV2 and TRBJ1-2, with a tentative D call TRBD1 (6 bases). From germline, CDR1 is SNHLY and CDR2 FYNNEI. This CDR3 is 11 amino acids long. V gave up 5 bases and J gave up 8 bases, with 9 bases separating them. The CDR3 is CASSPGVGYTF. CDR3 nucleotide sequence: TGTGCCAGCAGTCCAGGGGTAGGCTACACCTTC.

This chain joins TRBV6-1 and TRBJ1-5; tentatively, D is TRBD1 (6 bases). This CDR3 comprises 15 residues. The germline V gene has CDR1 MNHNS and CDR2 SASEGT. Trimming removed 3 bases from V and 3 bases from J, with 12 bases in between. The CDR3 sequence: CASSEWGQFNQPQHF. DNA for the CDR3: TGTGCCAGCAGTGAGTGGGGGCAGTTCAATCAGCCCCAGCATTTT.

V is TRBV5-8 and J is TRBJ2-5, with 12 bases fitting TRBD2. With V trimmed by 3 bases and J by 4 bases, 13 bases remained unmatched. The CDR3 spans 18 residues. CDR1 is SGHTS, CDR2 YDEGEE, per germline. The CDR3 spells CASSWGGLAGAGGETQYF. In nucleotides, the CDR3 is TGTGCCAGCAGCTGGGGGGGACTAGCGGGCGCCGGAGGAGAGACCCAGTACTTC. The whole variable domain, remainder taken from reference TRBV5-8 and TRBJ2-5, is EAGVTQSPTHLIKTRGQQATLRCSPISGHTSVYWYQQALGLGLQFLLWYDEGEERNRGNFPPRFSGRQFPNYSSELNVNALELEDSALYLCASSWGGLAGAGGETQYFGPGTRLLVL.

The V and J genes are TRBV7-3 and TRBJ1-1; 9 nucleotides match TRBD1. The length of the CDR3 is 13 residues. CDR1 is SGHTA and CDR2 is FQGTGA in the germline V gene. The V and J ends lost 4 bases and 11 bases, in that order; junction bases with no gene match: 8. CDR3 nucleotide sequence: TGTGCCAGCAGCTCTACAGGGGGCGCGACTGCTTTCTTT. The encoded protein is CASSSTGGATAFF.

The chain carries TRBV10-1 and TRBJ1-3, with unresolved D. This CDR3 has 15 residues. V was clipped by 3 bases and J by 2 bases, with 11 bases between them. The germline V gene encodes CDR1 WNHNN and CDR2 SYGVQD (reference sequence). The CDR3 nucleotides are TGCGCCAGCAGTGAAACGGCGGTGGCTGGAAACACCATATATTTT. Its protein product is CASSETAVAGNTIYF.

The CDR3 region has the DNA TGTGCCAGCAGCTTAGCCCGAGGACGGTTCCAAGAGACCCAGTACTTC. Protein: CASSLARGRFQETQYF. This chain joins TRBV7-2 and TRBJ2-5, with no clear D. Germline CDR1 SGHTA, CDR2 FQGNSA. The germline V and J ends were trimmed by 0 bases and 1 base, with 12 bases remaining between them. This CDR3 has 16 amino acids.

V usage is TRBV5-5 and J usage is TRBJ1-4, with 8 bases fitting TRBD1. V shed 3 bases, J shed 8 bases, and the junction held 18 bases outside the gene matches. CDR3 length equals 18 residues. Per germline, CDR1 SGHKS and CDR2 YYEKEE (reference sequence). Written as DNA, the CDR3 is TGTGCCAGCAGCTCCCTCAGACAGGGGACCGGGGGTGGCGAAAAACTGTTTTTT. As protein: CASSSLRQGTGGGEKLFF.

The chain is built from TRBV30 and TRBJ1-6, with a tentative D call TRBD1 (6 bases). CDR1 GTSNPN and CDR2 SVGIG come from the germline V gene (reference sequence). The V gene lost 5 bases and the J gene lost 0 bases, with 8 bases spanning the gap. The CDR3 has 14 amino acids. The CDR3 DNA is TGTGCCTGGCAGGGGAGCTCCTATAATTCACCCCTCCACTTT. Protein: CAWQGSSYNSPLHF.

The chain couples TRBV19 to TRBJ1-2, with D unclear. V lost 4 bases and J lost 4, with 7 bases in between. This CDR3 region has 12 residues. The germline V gene has CDR1 LNHDA and CDR2 SQIVND (reference sequence). CDR3 loop: CASSRAAYGYTF. The CDR3 DNA follows: TGTGCCAGTAGTAGGGCAGCCTATGGCTACACCTTC.

The chain uses TRBV5-4 and TRBJ1-2, with a weak D call TRBD1 (5 bases). Trimming removed 0 bases at V and 2 bases at J, with 8 bases between. Looked up from germline, CDR1 is SGHNT and CDR2 is YYREEE (reference sequence). The length of the CDR3 is 14 residues. CDR3 nucleotide sequence: TGTGCCAGCAGCTTGGCGGGACCGAACTATGGCTACACCTTC. Amino acids: CASSLAGPNYGYTF.

V gene TRBV12-5 combines with J gene TRBJ2-7, with 11 bases that match TRBD2. The CDR3 extends over 17 amino acids. With V trimmed by 0 bases and J by 4 bases, 8 bases remained unmatched. Germline V lookup: CDR1 LGHNT, CDR2 FRNRAP. CDR3 sequence: CASGLVLPASGRYEQYF. The CDR3 nucleotides read TGTGCTAGTGGTTTGGTACTCCCGGCTAGCGGGAGGTACGAGCAGTACTTC.

CDR3 loop: CASRTGTDNEKLFF. The CDR3 region has the DNA TGTGCCAGCAGGACCGGGACAGATAATGAAAAACTGTTTTTT. This chain joins TRBV2 and TRBJ1-4, with 7 bases lining up with TRBD1. V dropped 6 bases and J dropped 4; count of bases not matched to a gene: 5. This CDR3 has 14 residues. Germline CDR1 SNHLY, CDR2 FYNNEI.

The chain uses TRBV27 and TRBJ2-1; either TRBD1 or TRBD2 may fit D (5 bases each). The CDR3 sequence is 12 residues long. Deletions cut 7 bases from V and 9 bases from J, with 13 bases between. Germline V gene sequence: CDR1 MNHEY, CDR2 SMNVEV (reference sequence). CDR3 region: CASMGVIGEQFF. The CDR3 bases are TGTGCCAGCATGGGGGTAATTGGTGAGCAGTTCTTC.

The rearrangement joins TRBV3-1 (or the pseudogene TRBV3-2) to TRBJ2-2; TRBD2 aligns across 12 bases. J was trimmed by 9 bases and V by 3 bases; bases with no gene match: 5. Germline V gene data show CDR1 as LGHDT and CDR2 as YNNKEL (reference sequence). The CDR3 is made up of 15 amino acids. Here the CDR3 DNA reads TGTGCCAGCAGCCAGAGACTAGCGGGAGAACGGGAGCTGTTTTTT. It encodes CASSQRLAGERELFF.

The chain is built from TRBV7-9 and TRBJ1-6, with a possible D match to TRBD1 (5 bases). The germline V and J ends were trimmed by 3 bases and 10 bases, with 13 bases remaining between them. CDR1 SEHNR and CDR2 FQNEAQ come from the germline V gene (reference sequence). This CDR3 has 14 amino acids. DNA of the CDR3: TGTGCCAGCAGCTTTTACAGGTTGGGCTCACCCCTCCACTTT. This sequence encodes CASSFYRLGSPLHF.

The rearrangement links TRBV5-6 to TRBJ2-5; no firm D call. The V gene's germline CDR1 is SGHDT and CDR2 YYEEEE. With 1 base removed from V and 1 base from J, the gap between germline ends came to 11 bases. The CDR3 consists of 15 residues. The CDR3, as DNA: TGTGCCAGCAGCTTGCTAGGAGCATTCCAAGAGACCCAGTACTTC. Residues: CASSLLGAFQETQYF.

The CDR3 DNA follows: TGCGCCAGCAGCCAAGACTGGACAGACCGGAACACTGAAGCTTTCTTT. Amino acids: CASSQDWTDRNTEAFF. The chain employs TRBV4-1 and TRBJ1-1; maybe TRBD1 (6 bases). CDR3 size: 16 residues. V was clipped by 0 bases and J by 1 base, with 12 bases between them. CDR1 and CDR2 (germline): MGHRA, YSYEKL.

In this sample, this clone turned up a few times. This chain connects TRBV5-1 to TRBJ2-7; 8 bases agree with TRBD2. The germline CDR1 and CDR2 sequences are SGHRS and YFSETQ. J lost 0 bases, V lost 5 bases, and 4 bases had no gene match. CDR3 length equals 14 residues. CDR3 region: CASSYSGDSYEQYF. DNA for the CDR3: TGCGCCAGCAGTTATAGCGGGGACTCCTACGAGCAGTACTTC.

The chain links TRBV19 to TRBJ2-1; D tentatively fits TRBD1 or TRBD2 (5 bases each). Germline CDR1 LNHDA, CDR2 SQIVND (reference sequence). Trimming stripped 1 base from V and 4 bases from J, with 17 bases between. The CDR3 has 17 amino acids. For the CDR3, the DNA is TGTGCCAGTAGTATAGGGGGGTGGTCTCTTGGTTACAATGAGCAGTTCTTC. Translation: CASSIGGWSLGYNEQFF.

V usage is TRBV11-2 and J usage is TRBJ2-7, with TRBD2 matching over 7 bases. The J segment lost 6 bases and the V segment lost 2 bases, leaving 7 bases of the junction unmatched. This CDR3 spans 14 amino acids. Looked up from germline, CDR1 is SGHAT and CDR2 is FQNNGV. The CDR3 loop is CASSLLRVAGEQYF. The CDR3 DNA sequence: TGTGCCAGCAGCTTACTGCGAGTAGCGGGCGAGCAGTACTTC.

The rearrangement links TRBV27 to TRBJ2-7; perhaps TRBD2 as D (6 bases). Deletions cut 4 bases from V and 1 base from J, with 8 bases between. The CDR3 consists of 13 residues. Germline CDR1 is MNHEY and CDR2 is SMNVEV (reference sequence). The CDR3 reads CASSWAGSYEQYF. The CDR3 nucleotides are TGTGCCAGCAGTTGGGCGGGGTCCTACGAGCAGTACTTC.

This chain joins TRBV5-1 and TRBJ1-6, with TRBD1 matching over 8 bases. This CDR3 is built from 14 residues. V lost 4 bases and J lost 8; bases outside the gene matches: 5. The germline V gene has CDR1 SGHRS and CDR2 YFSETQ. As DNA, the CDR3 is TGCGCCAGCAGCCTCACGGACAGGGATTCACCCCTCCACTTT. Protein: CASSLTDRDSPLHF.

The J gene is TRBJ1-1, the V gene TRBV6-1; D is possibly TRBD1 (5 bases). V lost 0 bases and J 2 bases, leaving 13 bases between the germline ends. This CDR3 is built from 16 residues. Germline CDR1 MNHNS, CDR2 SASEGT. In DNA form, the CDR3 reads TGTGCCAGCAGTGAAGCTGAAGGTGGGGGAAACACTGAAGCTTTCTTT. Translated: CASSEAEGGGNTEAFF.

The chain has TRBV2 and TRBJ2-3; D not resolved. Germline values: CDR1 SNHLY, CDR2 FYNNEI. The V gene lost 3 bases and the J gene lost 2 bases, with 9 bases spanning the gap. The CDR3 is 14 amino acids. The CDR3 DNA sequence: TGTGCCAGCAGTGATTTAATCTCCACAGATACGCAGTATTTT. It codes for CASSDLISTDTQYF.

The chain has TRBV5-1 and TRBJ2-1; TRBD2 agrees at 10 bases. This CDR3 has 17 amino acids. The germline gives CDR1 SGHRS, CDR2 YFSETQ. The V gene end was trimmed by 1 base and the J gene end by 5 bases; junction bases not matched to a gene: 9. The chain's CDR3 is CASSLTILAGVNNEQFF. The CDR3 nucleotides are TGCGCCAGCAGCTTGACTATTCTAGCGGGGGTTAACAATGAGCAGTTCTTC.

The rearrangement joins TRBV6-1 to TRBJ1-5; weak D call: TRBD1 (6 bases). CDR3 size: 16 residues. The germline CDR1 and CDR2 sequences are MNHNS and SASEGT. Trimming took 2 bases from V and 3 from J, leaving 14 bases between them. The CDR3 DNA reads TGTGCCAGCAGTGAACCGGGGCAGGGGAACAATCAGCCCCAGCATTTT. Its translation is CASSEPGQGNNQPQHF.